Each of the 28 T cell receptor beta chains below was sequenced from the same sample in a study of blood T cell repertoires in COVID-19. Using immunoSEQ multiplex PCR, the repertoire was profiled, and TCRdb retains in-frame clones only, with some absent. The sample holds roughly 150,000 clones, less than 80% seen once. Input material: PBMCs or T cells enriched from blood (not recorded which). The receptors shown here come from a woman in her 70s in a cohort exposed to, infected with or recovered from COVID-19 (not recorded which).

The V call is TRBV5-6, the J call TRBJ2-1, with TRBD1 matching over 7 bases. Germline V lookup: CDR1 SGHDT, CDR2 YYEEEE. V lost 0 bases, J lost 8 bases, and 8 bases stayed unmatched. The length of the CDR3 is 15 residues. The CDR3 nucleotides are TGTGCCAGCAGCTTGGACAGGGGAGTCATCGATGAGCAGTTCTTC. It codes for CASSLDRGVIDEQFF.

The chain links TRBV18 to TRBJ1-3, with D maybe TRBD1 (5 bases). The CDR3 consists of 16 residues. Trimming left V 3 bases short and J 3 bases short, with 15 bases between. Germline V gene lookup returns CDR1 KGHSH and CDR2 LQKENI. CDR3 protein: CASSPDLGRVGNTIYF. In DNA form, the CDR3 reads TGTGCCAGCTCACCGGACCTCGGCAGGGTTGGAAACACCATATATTTT.

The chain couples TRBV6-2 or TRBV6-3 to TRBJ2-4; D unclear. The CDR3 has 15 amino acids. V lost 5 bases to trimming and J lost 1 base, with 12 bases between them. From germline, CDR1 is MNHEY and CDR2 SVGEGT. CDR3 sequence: CASSPFWAAKNIQYF. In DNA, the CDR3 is TGTGCCAGCAGTCCGTTCTGGGCGGCCAAAAACATTCAGTACTTC.

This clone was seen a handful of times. Here the CDR3 reads CASSRTSGSINEQFF. Written as DNA, the CDR3 is TGTGCCAGCAGCCGGACTAGCGGGAGTATCAATGAGCAGTTCTTC. V usage is TRBV7-9 and J usage is TRBJ2-1; TRBD2 matches 13 bases. CDR3 length: 15 residues. From germline, CDR1 is SEHNR and CDR2 FQNEAQ (reference sequence). J gave up 6 bases and V 5 bases, and 4 bases lay outside the gene matches.

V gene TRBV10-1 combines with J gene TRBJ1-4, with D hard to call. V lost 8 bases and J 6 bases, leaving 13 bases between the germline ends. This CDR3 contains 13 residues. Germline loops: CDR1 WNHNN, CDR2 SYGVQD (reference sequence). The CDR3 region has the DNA TGCGCCAGCCGTCGGGATATCGATGAAAAACTGTTTTTT. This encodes CASRRDIDEKLFF.

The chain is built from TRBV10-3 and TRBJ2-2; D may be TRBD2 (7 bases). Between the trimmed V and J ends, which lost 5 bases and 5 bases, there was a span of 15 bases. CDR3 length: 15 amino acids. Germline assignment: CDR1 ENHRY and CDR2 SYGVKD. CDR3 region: CAISSGTTFTGELFF. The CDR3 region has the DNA TGTGCCATCAGTAGCGGGACAACCTTTACCGGGGAGCTGTTTTTT.

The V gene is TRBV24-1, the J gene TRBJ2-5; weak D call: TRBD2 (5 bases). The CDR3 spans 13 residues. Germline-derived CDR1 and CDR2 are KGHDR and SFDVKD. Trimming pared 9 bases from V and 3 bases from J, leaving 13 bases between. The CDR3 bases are TGTGCCACCTCGAGCGGACCGAAAGAGACCCAGTACTTC. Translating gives CATSSGPKETQYF.

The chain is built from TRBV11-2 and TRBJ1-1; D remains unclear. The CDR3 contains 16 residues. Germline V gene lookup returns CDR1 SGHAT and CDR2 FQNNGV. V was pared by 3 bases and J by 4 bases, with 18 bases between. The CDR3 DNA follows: TGTGCCAGCAGCTTCGGGGTGGCGGCTTTGAGCACTGAAGCTTTCTTT. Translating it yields CASSFGVAALSTEAFF.

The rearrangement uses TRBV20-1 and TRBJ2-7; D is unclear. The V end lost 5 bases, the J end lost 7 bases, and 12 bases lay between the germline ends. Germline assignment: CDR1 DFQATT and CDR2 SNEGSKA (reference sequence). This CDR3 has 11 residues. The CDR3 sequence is CSAHLIGEQYF. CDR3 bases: TGCAGTGCTCACCTGATCGGGGAGCAGTACTTC.

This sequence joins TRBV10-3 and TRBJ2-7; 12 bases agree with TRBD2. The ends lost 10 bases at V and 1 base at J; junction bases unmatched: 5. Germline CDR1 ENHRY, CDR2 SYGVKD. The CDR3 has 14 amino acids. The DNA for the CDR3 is TGTGCCACCCAAGGACTAGCGGGATCCTACGAGCAGTACTTC. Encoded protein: CATQGLAGSYEQYF.

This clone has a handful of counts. The CDR3 reads CASSSGTDRNYGYTF. Here the CDR3 DNA reads TGTGCCAGTAGTTCGGGGACAGACAGAAACTATGGCTACACCTTC. The V and J genes are TRBV19 and TRBJ1-2; TRBD1 matches 7 bases. The CDR3 totals 15 residues. From germline, CDR1 is LNHDA and CDR2 SQIVND (reference sequence). The V segment lost 5 bases and the J segment 2 bases; nucleotides outside the gene matches: 8.

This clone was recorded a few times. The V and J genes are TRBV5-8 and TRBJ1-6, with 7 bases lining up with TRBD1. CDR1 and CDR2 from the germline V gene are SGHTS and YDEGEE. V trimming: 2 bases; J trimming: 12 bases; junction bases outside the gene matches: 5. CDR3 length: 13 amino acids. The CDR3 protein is CASSFLQGKPLHF. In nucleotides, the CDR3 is TGTGCCAGCAGCTTTCTACAGGGGAAACCCCTCCACTTT.

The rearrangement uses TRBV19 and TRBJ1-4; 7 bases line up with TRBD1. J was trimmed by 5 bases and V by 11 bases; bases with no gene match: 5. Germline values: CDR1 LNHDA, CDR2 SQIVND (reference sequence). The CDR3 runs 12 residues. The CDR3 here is CASGQLNEKLFF. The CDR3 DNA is TGTGCCTCGGGACAGTTAAATGAAAAACTGTTTTTT.

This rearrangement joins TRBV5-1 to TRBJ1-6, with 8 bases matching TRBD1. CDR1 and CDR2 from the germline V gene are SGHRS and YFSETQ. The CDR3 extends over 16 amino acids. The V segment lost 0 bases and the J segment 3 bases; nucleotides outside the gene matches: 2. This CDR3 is CASSLGQGIYNSPLHF. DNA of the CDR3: TGCGCCAGCAGCTTGGGACAGGGGATCTATAATTCACCCCTCCACTTT. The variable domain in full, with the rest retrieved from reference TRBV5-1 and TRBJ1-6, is KAGVTQTPRYLIKTRGQQVTLSCSPISGHRSVSWYQQTPGQGLQFLFEYFSETQRNKGNFPGRFSGRQFSNSRSEMNVSTLELGDSALYLCASSLGQGIYNSPLHFGNGTRLTVT.

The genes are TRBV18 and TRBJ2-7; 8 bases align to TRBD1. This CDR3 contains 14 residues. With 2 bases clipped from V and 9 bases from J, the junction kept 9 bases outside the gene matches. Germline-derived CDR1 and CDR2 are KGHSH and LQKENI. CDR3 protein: CASSPGQGSRGQYF. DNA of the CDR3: TGTGCCAGCTCACCAGGACAGGGCTCCCGGGGGCAGTACTTC. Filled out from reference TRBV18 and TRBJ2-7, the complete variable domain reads NAGVMQNPRHLVRRRGQEARLRCSPMKGHSHVYWYRQLPEEGLKFMVYLQKENIIDESGMPKERFSAEFPKEGPSILRIQQVVRGDSAAYFCASSPGQGSRGQYFGPGTRLTVT.

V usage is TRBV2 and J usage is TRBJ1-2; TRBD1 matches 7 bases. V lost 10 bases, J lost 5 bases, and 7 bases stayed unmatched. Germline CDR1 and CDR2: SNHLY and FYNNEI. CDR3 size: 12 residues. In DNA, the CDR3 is TGTGCCACCAGGGGGGAGGCGTATGGCTACACCTTC. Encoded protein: CATRGEAYGYTF.

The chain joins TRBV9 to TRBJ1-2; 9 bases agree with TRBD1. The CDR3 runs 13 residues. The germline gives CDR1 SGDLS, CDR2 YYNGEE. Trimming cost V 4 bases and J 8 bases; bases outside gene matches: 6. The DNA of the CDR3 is TGTGCCAGCAGCCCTCGGGACAGGGAAGGCTACACCTTC. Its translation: CASSPRDREGYTF.

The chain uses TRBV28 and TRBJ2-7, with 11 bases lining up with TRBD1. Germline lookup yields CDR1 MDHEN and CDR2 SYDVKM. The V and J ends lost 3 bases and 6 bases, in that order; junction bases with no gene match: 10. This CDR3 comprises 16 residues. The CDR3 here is CASSFIIAGTGGEQYF. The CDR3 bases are TGTGCCAGCAGTTTCATTATAGCCGGGACAGGGGGCGAGCAGTACTTC.

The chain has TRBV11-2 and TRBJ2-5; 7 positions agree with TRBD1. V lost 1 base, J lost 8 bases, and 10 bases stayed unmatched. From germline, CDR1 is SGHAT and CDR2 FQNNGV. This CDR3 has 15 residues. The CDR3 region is CASSLAPGGRGTQYF. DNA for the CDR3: TGTGCCAGCAGCTTAGCCCCAGGGGGTCGTGGTACCCAGTACTTC.

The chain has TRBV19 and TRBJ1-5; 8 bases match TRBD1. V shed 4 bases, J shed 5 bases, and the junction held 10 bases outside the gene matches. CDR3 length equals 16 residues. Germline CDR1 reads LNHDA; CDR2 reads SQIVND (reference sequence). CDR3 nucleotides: TGTGCCAGTAGTACAATCGACAGGGGTGAAGATCAGCCCCAGCATTTT. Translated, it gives CASSTIDRGEDQPQHF.

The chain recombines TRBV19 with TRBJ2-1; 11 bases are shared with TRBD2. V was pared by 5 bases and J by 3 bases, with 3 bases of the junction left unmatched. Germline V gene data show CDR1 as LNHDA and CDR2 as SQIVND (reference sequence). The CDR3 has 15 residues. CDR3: CASSGGLADYNEQFF. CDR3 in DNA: TGTGCCAGTAGTGGGGGACTAGCGGACTACAATGAGCAGTTCTTC.

In nucleotides, the CDR3 is TGTGCCAGCAGGGGGGGACAGGGGAACTATGGCTACACCTTC. Amino acids: CASRGGQGNYGYTF. V is TRBV6-5 and J is TRBJ1-2; TRBD1 matches 10 bases. This CDR3 is 14 amino acids long. CDR1 is MNHEY, CDR2 SVGAGI, per germline. After removal of 6 bases from V and 2 bases from J, the junction contained 3 bases not matched to a gene.

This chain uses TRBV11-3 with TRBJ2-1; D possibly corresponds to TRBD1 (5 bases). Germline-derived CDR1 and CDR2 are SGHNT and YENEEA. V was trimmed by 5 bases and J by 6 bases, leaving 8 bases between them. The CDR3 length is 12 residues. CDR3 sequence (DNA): TGTGCCAGCAGCCGTGACAGCAATGAGCAGTTCTTC. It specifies CASSRDSNEQFF.

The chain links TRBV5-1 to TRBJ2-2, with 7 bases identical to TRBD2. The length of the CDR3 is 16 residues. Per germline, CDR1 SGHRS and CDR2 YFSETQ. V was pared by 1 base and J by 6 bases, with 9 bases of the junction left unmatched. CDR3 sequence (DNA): TGCGCCAGCAGCTTGTCCCGCGGGAGTGGGCCCGGGGAGCTGTTTTTT. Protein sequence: CASSLSRGSGPGELFF.

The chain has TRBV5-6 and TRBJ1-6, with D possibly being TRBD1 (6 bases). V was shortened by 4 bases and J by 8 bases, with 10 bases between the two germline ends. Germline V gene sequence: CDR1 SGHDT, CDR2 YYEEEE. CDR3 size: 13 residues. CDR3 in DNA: TGTGCCAGCAGCATCAACAGGGATTCACCCCTCCACTTT. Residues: CASSINRDSPLHF.

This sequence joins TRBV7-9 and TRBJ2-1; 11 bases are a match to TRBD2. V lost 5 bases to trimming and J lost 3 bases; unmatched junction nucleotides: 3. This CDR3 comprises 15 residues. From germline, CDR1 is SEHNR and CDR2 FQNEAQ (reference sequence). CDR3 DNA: TGTGCCAGCAGCCCGGGACTAGCGGTCTACAATGAGCAGTTCTTC. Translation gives CASSPGLAVYNEQFF.

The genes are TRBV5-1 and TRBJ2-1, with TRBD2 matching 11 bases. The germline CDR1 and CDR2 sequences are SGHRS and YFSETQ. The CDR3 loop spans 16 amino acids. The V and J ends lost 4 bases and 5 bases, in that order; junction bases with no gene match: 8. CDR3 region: CASSNSPGLADNEQFF. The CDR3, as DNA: TGCGCCAGCAGCAACTCACCGGGACTAGCGGACAATGAGCAGTTCTTC.

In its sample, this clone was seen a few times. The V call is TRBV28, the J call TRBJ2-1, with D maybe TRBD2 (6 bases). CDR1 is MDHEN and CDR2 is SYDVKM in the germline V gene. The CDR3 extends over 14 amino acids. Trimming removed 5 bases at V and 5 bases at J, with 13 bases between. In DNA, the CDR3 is TGTGCCAGCAGTGAGGGACTTCCCAACAATGAGCAGTTCTTC. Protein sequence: CASSEGLPNNEQFF. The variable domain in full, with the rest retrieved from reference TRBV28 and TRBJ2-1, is DVKVTQSSRYLVKRTGEKVFLECVQDMDHENMFWYRQDPGLGLRLIYFSYDVKMKEKGDIPEGYSVSREKKERFSLILESASTNQTSMYLCASSEGLPNNEQFFGPGTRLTVL.